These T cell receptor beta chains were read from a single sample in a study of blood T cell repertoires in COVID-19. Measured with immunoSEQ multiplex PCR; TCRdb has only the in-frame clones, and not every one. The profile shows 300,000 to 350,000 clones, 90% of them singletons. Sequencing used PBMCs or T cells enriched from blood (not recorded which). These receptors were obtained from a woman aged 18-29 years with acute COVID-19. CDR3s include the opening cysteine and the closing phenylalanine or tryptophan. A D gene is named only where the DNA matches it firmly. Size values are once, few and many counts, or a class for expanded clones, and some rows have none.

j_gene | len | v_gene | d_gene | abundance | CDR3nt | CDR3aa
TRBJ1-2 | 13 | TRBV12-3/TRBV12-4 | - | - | TGTGCCAGCAGTCCGGAAGGGGGACGCAGGGACACCTTC | CASSPEGGRRDTF
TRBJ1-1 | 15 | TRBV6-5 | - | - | TGTGCCAGCAGTTACTCTCCGGCAGGGGAGACTGAAGCTTTCTTT | CASSYSPAGETEAFF
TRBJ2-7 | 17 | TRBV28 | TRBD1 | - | TGTGCCAGCACCTCGGACAGGGGGATAGCGGACTCCTACGAGCAGTACTTC | CASTSDRGIADSYEQYF
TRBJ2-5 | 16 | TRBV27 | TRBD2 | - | TGTGCCAGATTTCTAGCGGATGACCTTACCAAAGAGACCCAGTACTTC | CARFLADDLTKETQYF
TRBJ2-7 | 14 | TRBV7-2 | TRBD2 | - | TGTGCCAGCAGCTTAGGAGCGGGAGAGTACGAGCAGTACTTC | CASSLGAGEYEQYF
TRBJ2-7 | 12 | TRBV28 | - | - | TGTGCCAGCAGTTTCTCCGACACCGTGCAGTACTTC | CASSFSDTVQYF
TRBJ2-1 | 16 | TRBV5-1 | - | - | TGCGCCAGCAGCTCCGCTCCTAGCCGACGCCACAATGAGCAGTTCTTC | CASSSAPSRRHNEQFF
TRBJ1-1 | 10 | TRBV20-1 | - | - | TGCAGTGCTAGCCCGTATGAAGCTTTCTTT | CSASPYEAFF
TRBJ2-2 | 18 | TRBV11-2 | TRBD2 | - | TGTGCCAGCAGCGGGGGACTAGCGGGCCACGGAAACACCGGGGAGCTGTTTTTT | CASSGGLAGHGNTGELFF
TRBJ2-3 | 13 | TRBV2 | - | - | TGTGCCAGCCTGGGACTTAAAGCAGATACGCAGTATTTT | CASLGLKADTQYF
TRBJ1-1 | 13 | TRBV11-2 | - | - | TGTGCCAGTGCCCGACAGGACAACACTGAAGCTTTCTTT | CASARQDNTEAFF
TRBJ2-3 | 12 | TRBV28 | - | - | TGTGCCAGCAGTTTACTCCCAGATACGCAGTATTTT | CASSLLPDTQYF
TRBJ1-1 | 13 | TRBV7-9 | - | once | TGTGCCAGCAGCTTAGAGGTTCAGGGGTACGCTTTCTTT | CASSLEVQGYAFF
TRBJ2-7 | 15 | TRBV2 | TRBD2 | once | TGTGCCAGCAGGACCCCCGCTAGCGGGTCCGACAAGCAGTACTTC | CASRTPASGSDKQYF
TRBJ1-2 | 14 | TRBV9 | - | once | TGTGCCAGCAGCGTAGATCAGGGTAACTATGGCTACACCTTC | CASSVDQGNYGYTF
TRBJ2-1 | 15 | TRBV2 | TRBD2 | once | TGTGCCAGCGGGGAGCGGGAGCCCTCCTACAATGAGCAGTTCTTC | CASGEREPSYNEQFF
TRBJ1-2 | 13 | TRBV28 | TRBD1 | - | TGTGCCAGCTTTCGGACAGGGGGATATGGCTACACCTTC | CASFRTGGYGYTF
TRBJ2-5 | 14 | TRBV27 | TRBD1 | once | TGTGCCACAGGGGACAGGGGACATCAAGAGACCCAGTACTTC | CATGDRGHQETQYF
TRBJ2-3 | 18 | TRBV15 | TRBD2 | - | TGTGCCACCAGCAGAGGAACGAAGATGCGCGGGAGGGAGGATACGCAGTATTTT | CATSRGTKMRGREDTQYF
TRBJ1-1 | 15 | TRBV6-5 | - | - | TGTGCCAGCAGAGGCCCGACAGACTGGAACACTGAAGCTTTCTTT | CASRGPTDWNTEAFF
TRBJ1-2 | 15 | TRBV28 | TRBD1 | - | TGTGCCAGCGGATCAGGGGGGATAGAGAACTATGGCTACACCTTC | CASGSGGIENYGYTF
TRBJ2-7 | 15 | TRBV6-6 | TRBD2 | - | TGTGCCAGCAGTTTAGGGACTAGCGGGTCCTACGAGCAGTACTTC | CASSLGTSGSYEQYF
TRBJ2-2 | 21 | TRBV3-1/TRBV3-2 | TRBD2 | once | TGTGCCAGCAGCCAAGTAGGGGGTCGCCTAGCGGGAGGGACGAACACCGGGGAGCTGTTTTTT | CASSQVGGRLAGGTNTGELFF
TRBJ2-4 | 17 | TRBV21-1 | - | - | TGTGCCAGCAGCAACGGGACAGGGTTATGGGCCAAAAACATTCAGTACTTC | CASSNGTGLWAKNIQYF
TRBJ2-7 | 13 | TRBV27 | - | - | TGTGCCAGCAGTTTATCTGGCCCCTACGAGCAGTACTTC | CASSLSGPYEQYF
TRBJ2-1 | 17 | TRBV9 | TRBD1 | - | TGTGCCAGCAGCGGCGGGGACAGGGGGCGCGTTTACAATGAGCAGTTCTTC | CASSGGDRGRVYNEQFF
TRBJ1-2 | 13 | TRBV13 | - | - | TGTGCCAGCAGCTCAGGCAGAATCTATGGCTACACCTTC | CASSSGRIYGYTF
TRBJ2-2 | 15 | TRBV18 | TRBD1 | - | TGTGCCAGCTCACCGATACAGGGGGCGGCCGGGGAGCTGTTTTTT | CASSPIQGAAGELFF
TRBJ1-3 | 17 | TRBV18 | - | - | TGTGCCAGCTCCCGCGGCGGACAAACGAGCTCTGGAAACACCATATATTTT | CASSRGGQTSSGNTIYF
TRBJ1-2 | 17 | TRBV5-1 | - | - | TGCGCCAGCAGCACGGACAGCTTTCAATCTACCACTTATGGCTACACCTTC | CASSTDSFQSTTYGYTF
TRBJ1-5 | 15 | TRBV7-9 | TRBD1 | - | TGTGCCAGCAGCTTGGGCAGGGACAGCGATCAGCCCCAGCATTTT | CASSLGRDSDQPQHF
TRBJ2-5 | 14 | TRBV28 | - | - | TGTGCCAGCAGTACCAGGGTATCCAAAGAGACCCAGTACTTC | CASSTRVSKETQYF
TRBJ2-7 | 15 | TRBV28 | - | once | TGTGCCAGCAGTTCAACCGCTACAGGGACCTACGAGCAGTACTTC | CASSSTATGTYEQYF
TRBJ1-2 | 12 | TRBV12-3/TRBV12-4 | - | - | TGTGCCAGCAGTTATGACAGATATGGCTACACCTTC | CASSYDRYGYTF
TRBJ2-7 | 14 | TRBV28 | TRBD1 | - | TGTGCCAGCAGTTTGTGGACAGGACCCTACGAGCAGTACTTC | CASSLWTGPYEQYF
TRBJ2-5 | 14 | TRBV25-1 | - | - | TGTGCCAGCAGTGAAAAGACTCACCAAGAGACCCAGTACTTC | CASSEKTHQETQYF
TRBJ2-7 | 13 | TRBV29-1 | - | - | TGCAGCGTTGAGGCGGGAAACCCGTACGAGCAGTACTTC | CSVEAGNPYEQYF
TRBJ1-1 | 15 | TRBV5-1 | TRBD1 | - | TGCGCCAGCAGCTTGGGTGGACAGGGCAACACTGAAGCTTTCTTT | CASSLGGQGNTEAFF
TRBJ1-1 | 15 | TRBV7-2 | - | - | TGTGCCAGCAGAGTGGTTCGGGGGGCCGGCACTGAAGCTTTCTTT | CASRVVRGAGTEAFF
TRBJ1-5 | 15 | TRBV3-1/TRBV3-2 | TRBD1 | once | TGTGCCAGCAGCCAAGACAGGACAGGAGGACAGCCCCAGCATTTT | CASSQDRTGGQPQHF
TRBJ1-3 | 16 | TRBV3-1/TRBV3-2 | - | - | TGTGCCAGCACCCTGACGGGGGGCGCTTCGGGAAACACCATATATTTT | CASTLTGGASGNTIYF
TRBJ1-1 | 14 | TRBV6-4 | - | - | TGTGCCAGCAGTGCCTCCACAGGGTCCCCTGAAGCTTTCTTT | CASSASTGSPEAFF
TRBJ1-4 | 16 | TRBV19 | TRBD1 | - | TGTGCCAGTACCAGGACAGGGGAGCGAACTAATGAAAAACTGTTTTTT | CASTRTGERTNEKLFF
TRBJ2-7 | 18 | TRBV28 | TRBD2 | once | TGTGCCAGCAGTTTAGTATTTAGCGGGAGGTCGGGCATCTACGAGCAGTACTTC | CASSLVFSGRSGIYEQYF
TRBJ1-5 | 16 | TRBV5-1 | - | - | TGCGCCAGCAGCTCCCTGTCAAGACAGGAGATAGGGCCCCAGCATTTT | CASSSLSRQEIGPQHF
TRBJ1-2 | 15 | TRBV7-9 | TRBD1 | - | TGTGCCAGCAGCCCCGCCGACAGGGACAGGGATGGCTACACCTTC | CASSPADRDRDGYTF